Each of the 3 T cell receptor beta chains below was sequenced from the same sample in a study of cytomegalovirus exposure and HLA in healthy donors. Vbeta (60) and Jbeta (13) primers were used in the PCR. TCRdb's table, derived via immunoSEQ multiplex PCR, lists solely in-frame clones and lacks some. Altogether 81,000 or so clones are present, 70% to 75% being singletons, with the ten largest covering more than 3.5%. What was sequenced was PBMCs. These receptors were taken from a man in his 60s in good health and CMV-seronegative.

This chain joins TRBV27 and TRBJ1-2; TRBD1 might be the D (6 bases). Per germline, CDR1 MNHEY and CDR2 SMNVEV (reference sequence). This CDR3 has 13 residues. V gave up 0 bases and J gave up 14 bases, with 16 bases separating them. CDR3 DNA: TGTGCCAGCAGTTTATCCCAGGGGACCCCTCCAACCTTC. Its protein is CASSLSQGTPPTF.

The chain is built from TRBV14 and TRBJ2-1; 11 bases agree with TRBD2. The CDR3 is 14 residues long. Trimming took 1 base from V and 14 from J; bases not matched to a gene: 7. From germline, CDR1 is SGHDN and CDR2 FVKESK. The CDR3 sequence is CASSQGVAGGQKFF. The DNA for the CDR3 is TGTGCCAGCAGCCAAGGGGTAGCGGGGGGGCAGAAGTTCTTC. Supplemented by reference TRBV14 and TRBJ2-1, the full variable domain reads EAGVTQFPSHSVIEKGQTVTLRCDPISGHDNLYWYRRVMGKEIKFLLHFVKESKQDESGMPNNRFLAERTGGTYSTLKVQPAELEDSGVYFCASSQGVAGGQKFFGPGTRLTVL.

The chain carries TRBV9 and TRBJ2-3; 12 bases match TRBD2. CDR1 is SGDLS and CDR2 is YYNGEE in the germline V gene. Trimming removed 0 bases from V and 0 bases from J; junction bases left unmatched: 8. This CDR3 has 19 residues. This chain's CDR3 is CASSVGELAGGPSTDTQYF. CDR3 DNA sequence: TGTGCCAGCAGCGTAGGAGAGCTAGCGGGGGGGCCTAGCACAGATACGCAGTATTTT.